The rows below give T cell receptor beta chains drawn from one sample of a study of blood T cells in healthy people across ages. From the 5' RACE reads, TCRdb called clonotypes with MiXCR, one entry per CDR3 protein. The sample consists of 550,000 to 700,000 distinct CDR3 sequences, roughly 29% of them appearing once. Sequencing was carried out using blood. These receptors all come from a woman aged 70 to 79 in good health. The CDR3 runs from the conserved cysteine through the conserved F or W. D genes are given only for firm matches. Some rows have no size entry. The others give once, few or many, or a class for an expanded clone.

clone size: NA
V gene: TRBV24-1
D gene: TRBD1
J gene: TRBJ1-2
CDR3 protein: CATSDATGKWYGYTF
CDR3 DNA: TGTGCCACCAGTGACGCGACAGGGAAATGGTATGGCTACACCTTC

clone size: NA
V gene: TRBV28
D gene: NA
J gene: TRBJ2-1
CDR3 protein: CASSFGTTSYNEQFF
CDR3 DNA: TGTGCCAGCAGTTTCGGGACAACATCCTACAATGAGCAGTTCTTC

clone size: few
V gene: TRBV7-3
D gene: TRBD2
J gene: TRBJ2-3
CDR3 protein: CASGLGAGSTDTQYF
CDR3 DNA: TGTGCCAGCGGCCTGGGAGCGGGGAGCACAGATACGCAGTATTTT

clone size: NA
V gene: TRBV24-1
D gene: NA
J gene: TRBJ2-3
CDR3 protein: CATSELAADTQYF
CDR3 DNA: TGTGCCACCAGTGAGCTAGCCGCAGATACGCAGTATTTT

clone size: few
V gene: TRBV19
D gene: NA
J gene: TRBJ2-7
CDR3 protein: CASGDRPYEQYF
CDR3 DNA: TGTGCCAGTGGGGACCGACCCTACGAGCAGTACTTC

clone size: NA
V gene: TRBV7-2
D gene: NA
J gene: TRBJ2-7
CDR3 protein: CASSDWGGSSYEQYF
CDR3 DNA: TGTGCCAGCAGCGACTGGGGCGGAAGCTCCTACGAGCAGTACTTC

clone size: few
V gene: TRBV4-3
D gene: TRBD1
J gene: TRBJ2-3
CDR3 protein: CASSQGPGQTSNTQYF
CDR3 DNA: TGCGCCAGCAGCCAAGGACCGGGACAGACCTCGAATACGCAGTATTTT

clone size: NA
V gene: TRBV7-2
D gene: TRBD2
J gene: TRBJ2-7
CDR3 protein: CASSLGLRSYEQYF
CDR3 DNA: TGTGCCAGCAGCTTGGGACTACGCTCCTACGAGCAGTACTTC

clone size: NA
V gene: TRBV20-1
D gene: NA
J gene: TRBJ1-1
CDR3 protein: CSARPQGGGENTEAFF
CDR3 DNA: TGCAGTGCTAGACCTCAGGGCGGGGGGGAAAACACTGAAGCTTTCTTT

clone size: NA
V gene: TRBV3-1
D gene: TRBD1
J gene: TRBJ2-3
CDR3 protein: CASSQAPWDSDTQYF
CDR3 DNA: TGTGCCAGCAGCCAAGCGCCCTGGGACAGCGATACGCAGTATTTT

clone size: few
V gene: TRBV24-1
D gene: NA
J gene: TRBJ1-5
CDR3 protein: CATATVDQPQHF
CDR3 DNA: TGTGCCACCGCGACAGTCGATCAGCCCCAGCATTTT

clone size: few
V gene: TRBV29-1
D gene: NA
J gene: TRBJ1-1
CDR3 protein: CSVEEGRTGAFF
CDR3 DNA: TGCAGCGTTGAAGAGGGCAGGACCGGAGCTTTCTTT

clone size: NA
V gene: TRBV24-1
D gene: NA
J gene: TRBJ1-3
CDR3 protein: CATSDAREDGNTIYF
CDR3 DNA: TGTGCCACCAGTGATGCCAGGGAGGACGGAAACACCATATATTTT

clone size: many
V gene: TRBV5-1
D gene: NA
J gene: TRBJ2-5
CDR3 protein: CASSLVRAGGTQETQYF
CDR3 DNA: TGCGCCAGCAGCTTGGTTCGGGCGGGCGGAACTCAAGAGACCCAGTACTTC

clone size: NA
V gene: TRBV29-1
D gene: NA
J gene: TRBJ2-7
CDR3 protein: CSVGVGSYEQYF
CDR3 DNA: TGCAGCGTTGGAGTAGGCTCCTACGAGCAGTACTTC

clone size: NA
V gene: TRBV2
D gene: NA
J gene: TRBJ1-1
CDR3 protein: CASSPNRGVRNTEAFF
CDR3 DNA: TGTGCCAGCAGTCCCAATCGGGGGGTTCGTAACACTGAAGCTTTCTTT

clone size: NA
V gene: TRBV4-3
D gene: TRBD2
J gene: TRBJ2-1
CDR3 protein: CASSQESLAGAHGEQFF
CDR3 DNA: TGCGCCAGCAGCCAGGAGTCACTAGCGGGGGCCCACGGTGAGCAGTTCTTC

clone size: NA
V gene: TRBV3-1
D gene: TRBD1
J gene: TRBJ2-7
CDR3 protein: CASSQWGQLNYEQYF
CDR3 DNA: TGTGCCAGCAGCCAATGGGGACAGCTAAACTACGAGCAGTACTTC

clone size: few
V gene: TRBV28
D gene: TRBD1
J gene: TRBJ1-1
CDR3 protein: CASSLTSTGVGTEAFF
CDR3 DNA: TGTGCCAGCAGTTTAACGTCGACAGGGGTTGGGACTGAAGCTTTCTTT

clone size: NA
V gene: TRBV7-9
D gene: NA
J gene: TRBJ2-4
CDR3 protein: CASSLAGAGAKNIQYF
CDR3 DNA: TGTGCCAGCAGCTTAGCCGGGGCGGGGGCCAAAAACATTCAGTACTTC

clone size: NA
V gene: TRBV10-3
D gene: NA
J gene: TRBJ2-3
CDR3 protein: CAMPPTPRTQYF
CDR3 DNA: TGTGCCATGCCTCCGACTCCGCGGACGCAGTATTTT

clone size: few
V gene: TRBV5-1
D gene: TRBD1
J gene: TRBJ2-5
CDR3 protein: CASSHPKGQLETQYF
CDR3 DNA: TGCGCCAGCAGTCATCCTAAGGGACAGTTGGAGACCCAGTACTTC

clone size: NA
V gene: TRBV20-1
D gene: NA
J gene: TRBJ2-1
CDR3 protein: CSVRDHNEQFF
CDR3 DNA: TGCAGTGTTAGAGATCATAATGAGCAGTTCTTC

clone size: few
V gene: TRBV2
D gene: NA
J gene: TRBJ1-2
CDR3 protein: CASSNLGQSYGYTF
CDR3 DNA: TGTGCCAGCAGTAACTTAGGACAGAGCTATGGCTACACCTTC

clone size: NA
V gene: TRBV12-3/TRBV12-4
D gene: TRBD2
J gene: TRBJ2-1
CDR3 protein: CASSWGGPSYNEQFF
CDR3 DNA: TGTGCCAGCAGTTGGGGGGGTCCATCCTACAATGAGCAGTTCTTC

clone size: few
V gene: TRBV6-1
D gene: NA
J gene: TRBJ2-6
CDR3 protein: CASSGNSGANVLTF
CDR3 DNA: TGTGCCAGCAGTGGTAACTCCGGGGCCAACGTCCTGACTTTC

clone size: NA
V gene: TRBV7-2
D gene: NA
J gene: TRBJ2-5
CDR3 protein: CASGSQRRTQYF
CDR3 DNA: TGTGCCAGCGGTTCGCAAAGAAGGACCCAGTACTTC

clone size: few
V gene: TRBV20-1
D gene: NA
J gene: TRBJ1-3
CDR3 protein: CSAGSLGRGGNTIYF
CDR3 DNA: TGCAGTGCTGGCAGTCTAGGTCGAGGTGGAAACACCATATATTTT

clone size: NA
V gene: TRBV5-5
D gene: NA
J gene: TRBJ1-2
CDR3 protein: CASSLGSPGGYTF
CDR3 DNA: TGTGCCAGCAGCTTGGGGTCTCCGGGTGGCTACACCTTC

clone size: many
V gene: TRBV11-2
D gene: TRBD1
J gene: TRBJ2-5
CDR3 protein: CASSFLGGTGGMETQYF
CDR3 DNA: TGTGCCAGCAGCTTTTTGGGGGGGACAGGGGGCATGGAGACCCAGTACTTC

clone size: few
V gene: TRBV6-2/TRBV6-3
D gene: TRBD1
J gene: TRBJ1-4
CDR3 protein: CASSSAGTGSRKLFF
CDR3 DNA: TGTGCCAGCAGTTCTGCCGGGACAGGGTCGCGAAAACTGTTTTTT

clone size: NA
V gene: TRBV24-1
D gene: NA
J gene: TRBJ2-3
CDR3 protein: CATSYREARDTQYF
CDR3 DNA: TGTGCCACCAGTTATAGGGAGGCTCGAGATACGCAGTATTTT

clone size: NA
V gene: TRBV9
D gene: NA
J gene: TRBJ2-3
CDR3 protein: CASSVRGASTDTQYF
CDR3 DNA: TGTGCCAGCAGCGTGAGGGGGGCTAGCACAGATACGCAGTATTTT

clone size: few
V gene: TRBV7-2
D gene: TRBD2
J gene: TRBJ2-5
CDR3 protein: CASSKTSGGAWETQYF
CDR3 DNA: TGTGCCAGCAGCAAGACTAGCGGGGGGGCCTGGGAGACCCAGTACTTC

clone size: once
V gene: TRBV3-1
D gene: NA
J gene: TRBJ1-2
CDR3 protein: CASSQVRGPGQATNYGYTF
CDR3 DNA: TGTGCCAGCAGCCAAGTCAGGGGACCTGGGCAGGCGACTAACTATGGCTACACCTTC

clone size: once
V gene: TRBV20-1
D gene: NA
J gene: TRBJ2-5
CDR3 protein: CSARKDIQETQYF
CDR3 DNA: TGCAGTGCCCGGAAAGACATCCAAGAGACCCAGTACTTC

clone size: few
V gene: TRBV29-1
D gene: NA
J gene: TRBJ2-7
CDR3 protein: CSVEAAGWAYEQYF
CDR3 DNA: TGCAGCGTTGAAGCAGCAGGGTGGGCCTACGAGCAGTACTTC

clone size: NA
V gene: TRBV27
D gene: TRBD1
J gene: TRBJ2-7
CDR3 protein: CASGQGSHEQYF
CDR3 DNA: TGTGCCAGCGGACAGGGTAGTCACGAGCAGTACTTC

clone size: many
V gene: TRBV20-1
D gene: TRBD1
J gene: TRBJ1-2
CDR3 protein: CSARDPGQPYGYTF
CDR3 DNA: TGCAGTGCTAGAGATCCGGGACAGCCCTATGGCTACACCTTC

clone size: few
V gene: TRBV7-2
D gene: TRBD2
J gene: TRBJ2-1
CDR3 protein: CASSLERLAGVGNEQFF
CDR3 DNA: TGTGCCAGCAGCTTAGAGCGACTAGCGGGGGTAGGCAATGAGCAGTTCTTC

clone size: NA
V gene: TRBV29-1
D gene: NA
J gene: TRBJ2-5
CDR3 protein: CSADRQGETQYF
CDR3 DNA: TGCAGCGCCGACAGGCAGGGGGAGACCCAGTACTTC

clone size: few
V gene: TRBV3-1
D gene: NA
J gene: TRBJ1-2
CDR3 protein: CASSQEGRRYGYTF
CDR3 DNA: TGTGCCAGCAGCCAAGAAGGTCGTAGGTATGGCTACACCTTC

clone size: NA
V gene: TRBV6-2/TRBV6-3
D gene: NA
J gene: TRBJ1-5
CDR3 protein: CASSYLIAGVTNQPQHF
CDR3 DNA: TGTGCCAGCAGTTACCTAATAGCCGGGGTGACTAATCAGCCCCAGCATTTT

clone size: few
V gene: TRBV12-3/TRBV12-4
D gene: NA
J gene: TRBJ2-6
CDR3 protein: CASSSFSGANVLTF
CDR3 DNA: TGTGCCAGCAGTTCGTTCTCTGGGGCCAACGTCCTGACTTTC

clone size: NA
V gene: TRBV7-3
D gene: TRBD1
J gene: TRBJ1-1
CDR3 protein: CASSPHPDRGLGTEAFF
CDR3 DNA: TGTGCCAGCAGCCCTCATCCGGACAGGGGGCTGGGGACTGAAGCTTTCTTT

clone size: NA
V gene: TRBV19
D gene: NA
J gene: TRBJ1-2
CDR3 protein: CASSIGTAGNYGYTF
CDR3 DNA: TGTGCCAGTAGTATAGGGACCGCAGGGAACTATGGCTACACCTTC

clone size: NA
V gene: TRBV12-3/TRBV12-4
D gene: TRBD1
J gene: TRBJ1-4
CDR3 protein: CASNTAGQFNEKLFF
CDR3 DNA: TGTGCCAGCAATACTGCGGGACAGTTTAATGAAAAACTGTTTTTT

clone size: NA
V gene: TRBV7-9
D gene: TRBD1
J gene: TRBJ2-7
CDR3 protein: CASSPGQQEQYF
CDR3 DNA: TGTGCCAGCAGCCCGGGACAGCAGGAGCAGTACTTC

clone size: few
V gene: TRBV20-1
D gene: NA
J gene: TRBJ2-1
CDR3 protein: CSASGIRSYNEQFF
CDR3 DNA: TGCAGTGCCTCCGGGATAAGATCCTACAATGAGCAGTTCTTC

clone size: NA
V gene: TRBV6-5
D gene: NA
J gene: TRBJ2-5
CDR3 protein: CASSYSGHPSETQYF
CDR3 DNA: TGTGCCAGCAGTTACTCGGGACACCCCTCCGAGACCCAGTACTTC

clone size: few
V gene: TRBV6-5
D gene: NA
J gene: TRBJ2-5
CDR3 protein: CASSYSSGVGFQETQYF
CDR3 DNA: TGTGCCAGCAGTTACTCGTCGGGCGTGGGTTTCCAAGAGACCCAGTACTTC